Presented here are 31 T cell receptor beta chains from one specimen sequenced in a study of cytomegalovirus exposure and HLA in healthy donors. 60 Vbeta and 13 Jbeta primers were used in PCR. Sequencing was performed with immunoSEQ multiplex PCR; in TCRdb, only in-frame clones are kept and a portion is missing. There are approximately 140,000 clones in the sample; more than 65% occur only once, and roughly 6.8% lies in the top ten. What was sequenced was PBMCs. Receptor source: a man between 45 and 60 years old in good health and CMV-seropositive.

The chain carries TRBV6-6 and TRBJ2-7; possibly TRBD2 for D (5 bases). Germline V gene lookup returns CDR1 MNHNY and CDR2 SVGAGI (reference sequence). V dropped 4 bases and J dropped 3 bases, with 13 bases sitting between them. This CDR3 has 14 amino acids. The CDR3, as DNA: TGTGCCAGCAGTTCCTCGACTACCCTCTACGAGCAGTACTTC. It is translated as CASSSSTTLYEQYF.

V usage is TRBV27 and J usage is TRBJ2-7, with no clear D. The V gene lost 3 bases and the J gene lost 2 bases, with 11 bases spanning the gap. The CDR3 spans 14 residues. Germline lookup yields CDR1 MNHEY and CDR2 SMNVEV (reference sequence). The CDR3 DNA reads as TGTGCCAGCAGTTTCCTTGACACCGCCTACGAGCAGTACTTC. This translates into CASSFLDTAYEQYF.

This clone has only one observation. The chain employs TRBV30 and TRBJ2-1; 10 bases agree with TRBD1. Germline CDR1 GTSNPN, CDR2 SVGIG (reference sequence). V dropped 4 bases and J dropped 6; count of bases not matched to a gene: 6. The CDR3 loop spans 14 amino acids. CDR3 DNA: TGTGCCTGGAACCGGGACAGGGGTCTCAATGAGCAGTTCTTC. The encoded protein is CAWNRDRGLNEQFF.

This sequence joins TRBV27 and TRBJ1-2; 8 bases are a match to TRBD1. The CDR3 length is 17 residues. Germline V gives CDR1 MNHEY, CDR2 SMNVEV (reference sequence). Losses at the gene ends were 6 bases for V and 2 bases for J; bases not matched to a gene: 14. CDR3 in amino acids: CASSKQGGSQVNYGYTF. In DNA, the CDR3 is TGTGCCAGCAGCAAACAGGGGGGGTCGCAGGTCAACTATGGCTACACCTTC.

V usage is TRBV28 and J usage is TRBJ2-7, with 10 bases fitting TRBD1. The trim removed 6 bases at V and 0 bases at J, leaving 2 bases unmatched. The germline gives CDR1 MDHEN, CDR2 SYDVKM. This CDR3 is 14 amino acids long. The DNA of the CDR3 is TGTGCCAGCAGCCGGGACAGGGGCTCCTACGAGCAGTACTTC. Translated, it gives CASSRDRGSYEQYF. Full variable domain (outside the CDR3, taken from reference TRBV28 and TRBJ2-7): DVKVTQSSRYLVKRTGEKVFLECVQDMDHENMFWYRQDPGLGLRLIYFSYDVKMKEKGDIPEGYSVSREKKERFSLILESASTNQTSMYLCASSRDRGSYEQYFGPGTRLTVT.

CDR3 bases: TGCAGCATAAACAGGGGGGGCTCCTACGAGCAGTACTTC. Amino acids: CSINRGGSYEQYF. V gene TRBV29-1 combines with J gene TRBJ2-7; D perhaps matches TRBD1 (8 bases). Trimming cost V 8 bases and J 0 bases, with 14 bases left between them. There are 13 residues in the CDR3. Per germline, CDR1 SQVTM and CDR2 ANQGSEA.

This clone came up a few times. CDR3 coding DNA: TGTGCCAGCAGTGAGGCGACTAGCGGGAGGGAGACCCAGTACTTC. It is translated as CASSEATSGRETQYF. The chain links TRBV6-1 to TRBJ2-5, with 13 bases matching TRBD2. With 3 bases clipped from V and 5 bases from J, the junction kept 3 bases outside the gene matches. CDR3 size: 15 residues. CDR1 and CDR2 (germline): MNHNS, SASEGT.

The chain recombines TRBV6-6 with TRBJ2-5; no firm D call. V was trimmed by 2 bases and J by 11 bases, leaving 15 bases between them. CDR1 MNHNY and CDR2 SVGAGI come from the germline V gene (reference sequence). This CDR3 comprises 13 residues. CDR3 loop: CASSYPDSLRQYF. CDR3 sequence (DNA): TGTGCCAGCAGTTACCCGGATTCACTCAGGCAGTACTTC.

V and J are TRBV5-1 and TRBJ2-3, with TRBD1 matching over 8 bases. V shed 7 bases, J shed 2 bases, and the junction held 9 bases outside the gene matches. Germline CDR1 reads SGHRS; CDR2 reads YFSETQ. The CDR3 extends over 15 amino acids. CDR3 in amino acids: CASLPGTGLTDTQYF. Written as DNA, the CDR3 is TGCGCCAGCCTACCGGGGACAGGCCTCACAGATACGCAGTATTTT. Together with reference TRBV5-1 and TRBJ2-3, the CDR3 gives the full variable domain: KAGVTQTPRYLIKTRGQQVTLSCSPISGHRSVSWYQQTPGQGLQFLFEYFSETQRNKGNFPGRFSGRQFSNSRSEMNVSTLELGDSALYLCASLPGTGLTDTQYFGPGTRLTVL.

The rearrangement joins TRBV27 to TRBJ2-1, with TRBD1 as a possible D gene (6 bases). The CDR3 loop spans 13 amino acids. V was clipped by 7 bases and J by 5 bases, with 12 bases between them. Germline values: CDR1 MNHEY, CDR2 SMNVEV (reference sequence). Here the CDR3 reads CASTPDSHNEQFF. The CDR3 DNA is TGTGCCAGCACTCCGGACAGTCACAATGAGCAGTTCTTC.

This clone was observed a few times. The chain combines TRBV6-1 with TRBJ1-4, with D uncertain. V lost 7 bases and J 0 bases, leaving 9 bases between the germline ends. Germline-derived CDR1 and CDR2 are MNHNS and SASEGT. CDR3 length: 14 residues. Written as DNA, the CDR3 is TGTGCCAGCAAGGAGTCGCCAACTAATGAAAAACTGTTTTTT. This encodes CASKESPTNEKLFF.

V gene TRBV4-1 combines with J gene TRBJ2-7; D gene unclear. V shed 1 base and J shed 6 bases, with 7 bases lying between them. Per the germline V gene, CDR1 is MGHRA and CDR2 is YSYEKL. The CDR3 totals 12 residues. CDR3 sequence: CASSQVPSEQYF. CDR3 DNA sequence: TGCGCCAGCAGCCAAGTCCCGTCCGAGCAGTACTTC.

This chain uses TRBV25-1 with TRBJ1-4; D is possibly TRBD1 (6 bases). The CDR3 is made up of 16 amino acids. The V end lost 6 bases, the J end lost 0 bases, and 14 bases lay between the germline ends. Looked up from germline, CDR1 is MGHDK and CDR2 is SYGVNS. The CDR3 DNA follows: TGTGCCAGCAGAGTAGGGGGGGGTGCAACTAATGAAAAACTGTTTTTT. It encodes CASRVGGGATNEKLFF.

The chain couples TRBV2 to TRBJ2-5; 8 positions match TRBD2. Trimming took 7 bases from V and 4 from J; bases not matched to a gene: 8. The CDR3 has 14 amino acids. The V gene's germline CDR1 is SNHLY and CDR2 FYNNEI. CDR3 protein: CASIRTSLGETQYF. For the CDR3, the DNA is TGTGCCAGCATTAGGACTAGCTTAGGAGAGACCCAGTACTTC. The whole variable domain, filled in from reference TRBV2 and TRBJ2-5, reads EPEVTQTPSHQVTQMGQEVILRCVPISNHLYFYWYRQILGQKVEFLVSFYNNEISEKSEIFDDQFSVERPDGSNFTLKIRSTKLEDSAMYFCASIRTSLGETQYFGPGTRLLVL.

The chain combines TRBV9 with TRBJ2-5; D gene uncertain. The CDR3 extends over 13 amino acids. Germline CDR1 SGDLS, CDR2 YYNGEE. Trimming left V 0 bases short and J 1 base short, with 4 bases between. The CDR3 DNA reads TGTGCCAGCAGCGTAGCTCCCCAAGAGACCCAGTACTTC. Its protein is CASSVAPQETQYF.

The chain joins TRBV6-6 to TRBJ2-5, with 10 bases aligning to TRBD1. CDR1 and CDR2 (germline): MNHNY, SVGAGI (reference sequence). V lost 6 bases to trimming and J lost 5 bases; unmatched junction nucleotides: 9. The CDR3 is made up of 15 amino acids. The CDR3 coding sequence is TGTGCCAGCAGCCCGCCGGGACAGGGGAGCGAGACCCAGTACTTC. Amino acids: CASSPPGQGSETQYF.

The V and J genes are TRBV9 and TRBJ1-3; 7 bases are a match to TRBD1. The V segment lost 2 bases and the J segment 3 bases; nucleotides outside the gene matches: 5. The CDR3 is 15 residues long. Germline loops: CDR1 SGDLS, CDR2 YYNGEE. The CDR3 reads CASSVGQANGNTIYF. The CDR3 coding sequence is TGTGCCAGCAGCGTCGGACAGGCGAATGGAAACACCATATATTTT.

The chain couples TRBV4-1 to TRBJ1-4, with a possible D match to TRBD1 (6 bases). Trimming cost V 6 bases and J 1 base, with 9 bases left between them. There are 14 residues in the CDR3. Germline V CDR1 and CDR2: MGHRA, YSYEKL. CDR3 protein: CASRLQGTNEKLFF. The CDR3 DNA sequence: TGCGCCAGCAGACTACAGGGAACTAATGAAAAACTGTTTTTT.

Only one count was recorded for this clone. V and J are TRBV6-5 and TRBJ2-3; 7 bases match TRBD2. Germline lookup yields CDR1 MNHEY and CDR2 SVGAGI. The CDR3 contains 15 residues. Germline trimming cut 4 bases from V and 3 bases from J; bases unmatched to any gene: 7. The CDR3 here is CASSSVYSGTDTQYF. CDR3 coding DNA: TGTGCCAGCAGTTCAGTGTATAGCGGGACAGATACGCAGTATTTT.

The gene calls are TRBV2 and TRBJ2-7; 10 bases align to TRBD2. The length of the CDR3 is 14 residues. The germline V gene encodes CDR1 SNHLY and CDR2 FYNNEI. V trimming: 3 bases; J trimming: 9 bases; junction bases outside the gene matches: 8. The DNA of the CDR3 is TGTGCCAGCAGTGATATCCTAGCGGGAGCTAGGCAGTACTTC. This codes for CASSDILAGARQYF.

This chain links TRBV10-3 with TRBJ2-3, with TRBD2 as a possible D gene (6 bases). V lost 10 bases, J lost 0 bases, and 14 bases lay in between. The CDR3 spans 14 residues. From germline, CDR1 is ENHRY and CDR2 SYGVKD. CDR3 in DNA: TGTGCCACCCGACTAGGTACAAGCACAGATACGCAGTATTTT. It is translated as CATRLGTSTDTQYF.

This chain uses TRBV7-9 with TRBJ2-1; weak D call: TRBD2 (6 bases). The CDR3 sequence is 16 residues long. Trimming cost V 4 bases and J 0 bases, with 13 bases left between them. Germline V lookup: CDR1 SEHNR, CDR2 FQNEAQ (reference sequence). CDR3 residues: CASSSKLADSYNEQFF. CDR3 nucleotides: TGTGCCAGCAGCTCAAAACTAGCAGACTCCTACAATGAGCAGTTCTTC.

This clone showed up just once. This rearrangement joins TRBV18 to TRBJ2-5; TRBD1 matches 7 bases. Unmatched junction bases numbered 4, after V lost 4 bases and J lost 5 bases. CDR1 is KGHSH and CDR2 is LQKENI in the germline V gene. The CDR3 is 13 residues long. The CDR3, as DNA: TGTGCCAGCTCACAGGGGGCTTTGGAGACCCAGTACTTC. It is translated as CASSQGALETQYF. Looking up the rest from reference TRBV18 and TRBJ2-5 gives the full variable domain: NAGVMQNPRHLVRRRGQEARLRCSPMKGHSHVYWYRQLPEEGLKFMVYLQKENIIDESGMPKERFSAEFPKEGPSILRIQQVVRGDSAAYFCASSQGALETQYFGPGTRLLVL.

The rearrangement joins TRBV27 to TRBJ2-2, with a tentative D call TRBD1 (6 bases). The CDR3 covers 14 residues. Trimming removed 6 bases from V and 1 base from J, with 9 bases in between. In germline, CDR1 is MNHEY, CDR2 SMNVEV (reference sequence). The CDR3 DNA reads TGTGCCAGCAGGACGACAGGGAACACCGGGGAGCTGTTTTTT. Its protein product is CASRTTGNTGELFF.

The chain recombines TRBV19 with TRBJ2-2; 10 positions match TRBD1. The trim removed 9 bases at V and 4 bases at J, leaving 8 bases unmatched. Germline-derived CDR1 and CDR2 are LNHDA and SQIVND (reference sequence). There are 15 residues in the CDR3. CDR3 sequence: CASTSGTGVTGELFF. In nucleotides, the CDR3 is TGTGCCAGCACGTCCGGGACAGGGGTCACCGGGGAGCTGTTTTTT.

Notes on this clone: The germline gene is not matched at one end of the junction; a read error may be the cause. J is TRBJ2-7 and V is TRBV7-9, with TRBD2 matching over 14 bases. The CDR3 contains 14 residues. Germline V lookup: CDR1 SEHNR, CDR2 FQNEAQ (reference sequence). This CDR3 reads CSSSLGLAGDEQYF. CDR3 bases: TGTTCCAGCAGCCTGGGACTAGCGGGAGACGAGCAGTACTTC.

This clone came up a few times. As DNA, the CDR3 is TGTGCCAGCAGTTACTCTAGCTCTGGGGCCAACGTCCTGACTTTC. This encodes CASSYSSSGANVLTF. The chain couples TRBV6-5 to TRBJ2-6; D is undetermined. V was cut by 0 bases and J by 0 bases, with 3 bases left in between. Germline loops: CDR1 MNHEY, CDR2 SVGAGI. The CDR3 consists of 15 residues.

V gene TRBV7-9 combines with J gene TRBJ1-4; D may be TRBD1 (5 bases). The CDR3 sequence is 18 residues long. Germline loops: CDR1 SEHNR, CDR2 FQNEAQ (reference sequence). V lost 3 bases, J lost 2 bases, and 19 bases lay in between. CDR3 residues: CASSFRLTARRTNEKLFF. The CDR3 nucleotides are TGTGCCAGCAGCTTCCGTTTGACAGCCCGGCGGACTAATGAAAAACTGTTTTTT.

In DNA, the CDR3 is TGTGCCAGCAGCTTACGAGCGGGAGGAGGGTCCTACGAGCAGTACTTC. This sequence encodes CASSLRAGGGSYEQYF. The chain is built from TRBV7-2 and TRBJ2-7, with 9 bases matching TRBD2. The CDR3 is 16 residues long. CDR1 is SGHTA and CDR2 is FQGNSA in the germline V gene. The junction had 6 bases not matched to a gene; V was cut back by 2 bases and J by 1 base.

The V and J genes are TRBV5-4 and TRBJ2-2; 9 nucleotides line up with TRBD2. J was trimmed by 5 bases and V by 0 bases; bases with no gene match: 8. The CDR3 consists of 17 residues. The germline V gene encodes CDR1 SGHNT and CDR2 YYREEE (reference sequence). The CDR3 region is CASSLEAAGGRTGELFF. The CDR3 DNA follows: TGTGCCAGCAGCTTGGAGGCCGCGGGAGGGCGGACCGGGGAGCTGTTTTTT.

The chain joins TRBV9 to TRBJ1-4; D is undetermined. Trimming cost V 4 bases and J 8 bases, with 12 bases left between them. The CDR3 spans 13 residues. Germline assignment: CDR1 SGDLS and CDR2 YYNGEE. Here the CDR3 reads CASSIGGSEKLFF. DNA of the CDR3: TGTGCCAGCAGCATAGGAGGATCCGAAAAACTGTTTTTT.